These 13 T cell receptor beta chains were all obtained from the same sample, sequenced in a study of OX40 agonist ivuxolimab in advanced cancers. The table came from immunoSEQ multiplex PCR; TCRdb's copy has only in-frame clones and leaves some out. The sample has 11,000 or so clones; around four fifths are singletons. The sample here was CD4+ or CD8+ T cells sorted from blood, taken in a trial of the OX40 agonist ivuxolimab. The source of these receptors is an adult with an advanced solid tumor such as melanoma, head and neck, liver or kidney cancer.

A word on this clone: The same CDR3 also results from other DNA sequences found in this sample. The gene calls are TRBV4-1 and TRBJ2-1; the match to TRBD2 covers 8 bases. Unmatched junction bases numbered 7, after V lost 0 bases and J lost 0 bases. CDR1 is MGHRA, CDR2 YSYEKL, per germline. This CDR3 spans 18 amino acids. The CDR3 nucleotides read TGCGCCAGCAGCCAAGATCCGGGGGGGTCGAGCTCCTACAATGAGCAGTTCTTC. It translates to CASSQDPGGSSSYNEQFF.

This chain uses TRBV7-6 with TRBJ1-2; D remains unclear. CDR1 and CDR2 from the germline V gene are SGHVS and FNYEAQ. V lost 6 bases to trimming and J lost 3 bases, with 14 bases between them. CDR3 length: 14 amino acids. CDR3 coding DNA: TGTGCCAGCAGGTCCCTTGAAACTGACTATGGCTACACCTTC. Residues: CASRSLETDYGYTF.

This clone showed up just a few times. The V call is TRBV6-5, the J call TRBJ2-1; no firm D call. Germline V gene data show CDR1 as MNHEY and CDR2 as SVGAGI. V lost 0 bases and J 0 bases, leaving 9 bases between the germline ends. The CDR3 is 16 residues long. The CDR3 here is CASSYSVSSSYNEQFF. The CDR3 DNA sequence: TGTGCCAGCAGTTACTCGGTCAGCAGCTCCTACAATGAGCAGTTCTTC.

The rearrangement links TRBV13 to TRBJ2-1; the match to TRBD1 covers 7 bases. V was clipped by 5 bases and J by 3 bases; unmatched bases: 10. CDR3 length equals 16 residues. Germline loops: CDR1 PRHDT, CDR2 FYEKMQ (reference sequence). CDR3 loop: CASSAPRDRLYNEQFF. CDR3 nucleotides: TGTGCCAGCAGCGCGCCCCGGGACAGACTCTACAATGAGCAGTTCTTC.

This chain connects TRBV18 to TRBJ2-1; D is undetermined. V lost 0 bases, J lost 9 bases, and 12 bases lay in between. The CDR3 runs to 14 residues. The germline V gene encodes CDR1 KGHSH and CDR2 LQKENI. CDR3 sequence (DNA): TGTGCCAGCTCACCACCGGCAGGAAAGGCTGAGCAGTTCTTC. Translating gives CASSPPAGKAEQFF.

The chain couples TRBV9 to TRBJ2-5, with 10 bases identical to TRBD2. V lost 0 bases, J lost 5 bases, and 7 bases stayed unmatched. The germline gives CDR1 SGDLS, CDR2 YYNGEE. This CDR3 comprises 16 residues. The DNA for the CDR3 is TGTGCCAGCAGCGTAGTCGAGCGGGGGGGAAGGGAGACCCAGTACTTC. Its translation is CASSVVERGGRETQYF.

V usage is TRBV19 and J usage is TRBJ1-6, with 8 positions matching TRBD1. V gave up 6 bases and J gave up 13 bases; unmatched junction bases: 11. This CDR3 spans 14 amino acids. Germline V CDR1 and CDR2: LNHDA, SQIVND (reference sequence). The CDR3 sequence is CASRDRTGLLPLHF. CDR3 coding DNA: TGTGCCAGTAGAGACCGGACAGGGCTACTCCCCCTCCACTTT.

By sample share, this clone is medium-sized. The chain uses TRBV27 and TRBJ1-4, with 8 nucleotides matching TRBD1. The CDR3 consists of 16 residues. The germline gives CDR1 MNHEY, CDR2 SMNVEV (reference sequence). V gave up 4 bases and J gave up 7 bases; unmatched junction bases: 11. CDR3 sequence (DNA): TGTGCCAGCAGTTCTGGGACAGGCTTATTCTCTGAAAAACTGTTTTTT. Amino acid sequence: CASSSGTGLFSEKLFF.

The rearrangement joins TRBV30 to TRBJ1-2, with 8 bases that match TRBD1. V trimming: 5 bases; J trimming: 2 bases; junction bases outside the gene matches: 7. The CDR3 sequence is 14 residues long. From germline, CDR1 is GTSNPN and CDR2 SVGIG (reference sequence). CDR3: CAWDTGGLNYGYTF. The DNA for the CDR3 is TGTGCCTGGGATACAGGGGGACTGAACTATGGCTACACCTTC.

The chain joins TRBV9 to TRBJ1-1; the D gene is possibly TRBD1 (5 bases). From germline, CDR1 is SGDLS and CDR2 YYNGEE. This CDR3 has 14 residues. V lost 3 bases to trimming and J lost 3 bases, with 12 bases between them. The CDR3 DNA reads TGTGCCAGCAGCGCGGGGTCGGGGGACACTGAAGCTTTCTTT. Its translation is CASSAGSGDTEAFF.

This clone was recorded only once. The chain uses TRBV7-9 and TRBJ1-2; no clear D. Germline V CDR1 and CDR2: SEHNR, FQNEAQ (reference sequence). V was cut by 5 bases and J by 4 bases, with 14 bases left in between. This CDR3 contains 14 residues. The CDR3 bases are TGTGCCAGCAGCCCCGGCCCTTCCCCCTATGGCTACACCTTC. Protein: CASSPGPSPYGYTF.

The V and J genes are TRBV6-1 and TRBJ1-1; D gene uncertain. Trimming took 7 bases from V and 0 from J, leaving 12 bases between them. The CDR3 is 14 residues long. Per germline, CDR1 MNHNS and CDR2 SASEGT. The CDR3 DNA sequence: TGTGCCAGCATAGCGGTAGGGATGAACACTGAAGCTTTCTTT. Translating gives CASIAVGMNTEAFF.

By share of the sample, this clone is hyperexpanded (1% or more). J is TRBJ2-2 and V is TRBV5-1; TRBD1 might be the D (6 bases). V lost 0 bases, J lost 0 bases, and 12 bases lay in between. This CDR3 is 17 amino acids long. From germline, CDR1 is SGHRS and CDR2 YFSETQ. CDR3 nucleotide sequence: TGCGCCAGCAGCTTGGCCAATGGGGGCACGAACACCGGGGAGCTGTTTTTT. It encodes CASSLANGGTNTGELFF.